Sequencing of this TCR beta chain was carried out in a study of T cells after posttransplantation cyclophosphamide. Study results and caveats: Later post-transplant blood repertoires were often dominated by donor CD8+ memory clones. Recipient CMV seropositivity and CMV reactivation strongly tracked TRB clonality. Blood and skin or GI T cell repertoires showed limited TRB overlap.

TCRdb keeps only in-frame clones here, not all; method: immunoSEQ multiplex PCR. This table has about 1,600 clones, 60% to 80% appearing once. Cyclophosphamide on days +3 and +4 followed busulfan-fludarabine conditioning and a marrow graft. In the case of this clone: The antigen remains unidentified.

Germline V gives CDR1 MDHEN, CDR2 SYDVKM. The CDR3 is made up of 15 amino acids. The ends lost 5 bases at V and 9 bases at J; junction bases unmatched: 12. Here the sequenced sample was CD4+ T cells sorted from blood, taken after allogeneic stem cell transplant with posttransplant cyclophosphamide. The receptor was isolated from a female patient aged 60 or older who received an allogeneic stem cell transplant from a related donor and was CMV-positive. The graft donor may be the source of some T cells. The rearrangement links TRBV28 to TRBJ2-1; 8 bases line up with TRBD2. The CDR3 region is CASSHPGTRASEQFF. The DNA of the CDR3 is TGTGCCAGCAGTCACCCCGGGACTAGAGCATCTGAGCAGTTCTTC. Looking up the rest from reference TRBV28 and TRBJ2-1 gives the full variable domain: DVKVTQSSRYLVKRTGEKVFLECVQDMDHENMFWYRQDPGLGLRLIYFSYDVKMKEKGDIPEGYSVSREKKERFSLILESASTNQTSMYLCASSHPGTRASEQFFGPGTRLTVL.